This T cell receptor (beta chain) was sequenced in a study of blood T cells in healthy people across ages (dated by TCRdb to 2015 to 2017). Study-level background: In model experiments, roughly one uniquely barcoded TCR beta cDNA molecule per two T cells was captured by template switching. The study measured age-related changes in TCR beta repertoire diversity using deep sequencing normalized with unique cDNA molecular identifiers. The donors were divided into four age groups: young (average around 16 years), middle-aged (around 41), aged (approximately 62) and long-lived (82). To avoid experimental bias, donors of different ages were spread randomly across the sequencing lanes. Using the same blood draw, the study looked at two additional independent replicas of 1 million unique cDNA reads for two donors, one aged 18 to 29 and the other aged 80 or older.

The donors were roughly 40 Caucasian individuals from Russia, aged about 6 to 100 years, who were systemically healthy. Around 9.7 milliliters of peripheral blood were collected from each donor into EDTA-treated Vacutainer tubes. Ficoll-Paque density-gradient centrifugation was used to isolate PBMCs, with at least 6.5 million obtained per sample. Trizol reagent was used to extract total RNA from the PBMCs, yielding at least 6 micrograms per sample. Naive CD45RAhigh/CD27high T cell percentages were measured by flow cytometry on a PBMC aliquot from every donor. CDR3 length: 15 amino acids, cysteine to phenylalanine. Only CDR3 DNA remains: 45 bases, in frame from the first base. V loses 4 bases at its end and J loses 12 bases; junction bases beyond the gene matches: 13. For CDR1 and CDR2, the germline V gene (reference sequence) lists SEHNR and FQNEAQ. The method behind the library was 5' RACE. The listed sequencing device is Illumina HiSeq 2500. A second PCR of about 6 to 11 cycles was performed with a sample-barcoded 5' primer and a J-beta primer mix. A template-switch 5' adaptor carrying 12 random nucleotides introduced a unique molecular identifier onto each TCR beta cDNA molecule. At least 2.5 million CDR3-containing paired-end reads were obtained from each sample. All of the RNA was converted into first-strand cDNA using the Mint cDNA synthesis kit, with a TRBC-specific oligonucleotide serving as the primer. Following uracil-DNA glycosylase treatment, all cDNA underwent a first 18-cycle PCR with the universal primers M1SS and BC2_uni_R. Concerning the study's data processing: For normalization, 1 million high-quality reads were randomly selected from each sample, with every read carrying a distinct molecular identifier. Reads with shared molecular identifiers were discarded instead of being binned into consensus sequences. CDR3 identification, clonotype clustering and error correction used MiTCR with a Q25 quality threshold and the strictest error-elimination algorithm. Lower-bound total TCR beta diversity was estimated with a nonparametric unseen species model using Euler transformation. TCRdb cleaned the public reads at Q25 with fastp, built clones with MiXCR and kept in-frame beta chains. For every CDR3 protein sequence, its rows merge into one entry that carries the most common genes and DNA. For this entry, the V and J calls and clone size follow TCRdb and not the study's own pipeline. This sample comprises more than 800,000 distinct CDR3 sequences, over 35% of them detected only once. The top ten hold approximately 17% of the sample.

Overall study results and their limits: Total diversity estimates from one million sequenced T cells were considered lower bounds and underestimates. The percentage of naive T cells measured by flow cytometry correlated strongly with observed TCR beta diversity. Conclusive comparison of naive and antigen-experienced compartments was prevented by the profiling of bulk unsorted PBMCs. As age increased, observed TCR beta diversity per million T cells dropped in a roughly linear way, and a significant reduction was already evident by age about 40. Compared with the aged group, more naive CD4+ T cells, fewer expanded clones and increased TCR diversity were shown by the long-lived group, suggesting age selection. Donor CMV infection status was unknown, potentially confounding age-related changes in expanded clonotypes.

This clonotype has more than one count but fewer than ten. Its antigen is currently not known. The input lacks base qualities; no much larger clone sits a single base away. The sequencing sample was made of blood. The receptor was derived from a woman between 55 and 75 years old in good health. The sequence is built from TRBV7-9 and TRBJ2-1, with 9 bases aligning to TRBD1. The nucleotides read TGTGCCAGCAGCTCCCCGGGACAGGGTCCCGATGCGCAGTTCTTC. Its product reads: CASSSPGQGPDAQFF.